What follows are 3 T cell receptor beta chains derived from one specimen sequenced in a study of PD-1 blockade in classical Hodgkin lymphoma. Relapse was seen in all patients after autologous stem cell transplantation, and brentuximab vedotin exposure was variable. Investigators isolated CD4+ T cells from thawed PBMCs through magnetic negative selection. TCRdb's copy holds only in-frame clones and misses some; the assay was immunoSEQ multiplex PCR. The sample shows approximately 8,400 clones, 86% of them seen only once. The material sequenced was CD4+ T cells from blood, taken at baseline. These receptor sequences come from a human donor with classical Hodgkin lymphoma.

This clone appeared once. The chain recombines TRBV5-6 with TRBJ2-5, with TRBD2 matching over 9 bases. The CDR3 has 15 residues. Germline CDR1 reads SGHDT; CDR2 reads YYEEEE. With V trimmed by 0 bases and J by 2 bases, 2 bases remained unmatched. CDR3 sequence: CASSLGLAGQETQYF. CDR3 coding DNA: TGTGCCAGCAGCTTGGGCCTAGCGGGGCAAGAGACCCAGTACTTC.

The CDR3 DNA is TGTGCCAGCTCACCGTCAGATACGCAGTATTTT. It encodes CASSPSDTQYF. This chain links TRBV18 with TRBJ2-3, with D unresolved. Trimming stripped 3 bases from V and 4 bases from J, with 2 bases between. The germline gives CDR1 KGHSH, CDR2 LQKENI. This CDR3 is 11 amino acids long.

The rearrangement uses TRBV25-1 and TRBJ2-7; 7 nucleotides agree with TRBD1. V shed 6 bases, J shed 2 bases, and the junction held 16 bases outside the gene matches. The length of the CDR3 is 17 residues. CDR1 MGHDK and CDR2 SYGVNS come from the germline V gene. The CDR3, as DNA: TGTGCCAGCAGCCCCTCCTTAATCCGGGACAGAGCCTACGAGCAGTACTTC. Translated: CASSPSLIRDRAYEQYF.